This T cell receptor beta chain was observed in a study of blood T cells in healthy people across ages (dated by TCRdb to between 2015 and 2017). As for the study more broadly: In model experiments, template switching captured roughly one uniquely barcoded TCR beta cDNA molecule for every two T cells. To track age-related changes in TCR beta repertoire diversity, the study relied on deep sequencing normalized with unique cDNA molecular identifiers. The donors were divided into four age groups: young (average approximately 17 years), middle-aged (about 40), aged (about 61) and long-lived (roughly 82). Donors of different ages were randomly distributed across sequencing lanes to avoid experimental bias. Using the same blood draw, the study looked at two additional independent replicas of 1 million unique cDNA reads for two donors, one aged 18 to 30 and the other aged 80 or older. General conclusions and limits of the study: As age increased, observed TCR beta diversity per million T cells dropped in a roughly linear way, and a significant reduction was already evident by age about 36. The long-lived group showed more naive CD4+ T cells, fewer expanded clones and increased TCR diversity than the aged group, suggesting age selection. The CMV infection status of donors was not known, potentially confounding age-related changes in expanded clonotypes. Estimates of total diversity based on one million sequenced T cells were regarded as lower bounds and as underestimates. A strong correlation was found between observed TCR beta diversity and the percentage of naive T cells measured by flow cytometry. Conclusive comparison of naive and antigen-experienced compartments was prevented by the profiling of bulk unsorted PBMCs.

The roughly 42 donors, aged about 6 to 90 years, were systemically healthy Caucasian individuals from Russia. About 10 milliliters of peripheral blood were collected from each donor into EDTA-treated Vacutainer tubes. PBMCs were isolated by Ficoll-Paque density-gradient centrifugation, with at least 6 million obtained per sample. Total RNA, at least 6 micrograms per sample, was extracted from PBMCs with Trizol reagent. For every donor, an aliquot of PBMCs went through flow cytometry to measure the percentages of naive CD45RAhigh/CD27high T cells. Concerning this clonotype: No antigen is known for it. Base quality data are lacking; no much larger clone is found one base away.

To prepare the library, 5' RACE was applied. Sequencing relied on an Illumina HiSeq 2500. A second roughly 7 to 11 cycle PCR used a sample-barcoded 5' primer and a J-beta primer mix. A unique molecular identifier was introduced onto each TCR beta cDNA molecule by a template-switch 5' adaptor carrying 12 random nucleotides. At least 2.5 million CDR3-containing paired-end reads were obtained from each sample. All of the RNA was converted into first-strand cDNA using the Mint cDNA synthesis kit, with a TRBC-specific oligonucleotide serving as the primer. All cDNA was treated with uracil-DNA glycosylase and then went through a first 18-cycle PCR with the universal primers M1SS and BC2_uni_R. The study's processing was this. Each sample was normalized by randomly selecting 1 million high-quality reads, each carrying a distinct molecular identifier. Instead of being binned into consensus sequences, reads that shared molecular identifiers were thrown out. CDR3 identification, clonotype clustering and error correction used MiTCR with a Q25 quality threshold and the strictest error-elimination algorithm. A nonparametric unseen species model with Euler transformation was used to estimate a lower bound on total TCR beta diversity. TCRdb's own reprocessing of the public reads used fastp at Q25 and MiXCR and kept productive beta chains. Entries that share a CDR3 protein sequence are merged under the most common genes and DNA. These V and J calls originate from TCRdb's pipeline instead of the authors' own analysis. The sample table records 700,000 or so distinct CDR3 sequences; 40% to 50% of these occur just once. Together, the top ten hold about 30% of the sample.

Trimmed from V: 5 bases; trimmed from J: 4 bases; junction bases lacking a gene match: 7. The CDR3 spans 15 residues, from the cysteine through the phenylalanine. Of all the DNA, just the CDR3 is kept, 45 bases in frame from base 1. CDR1 and CDR2 are drawn from the germline V gene (reference sequence): SEHNR, FQNEAQ. This sequence originates from a man of 80 years or more in good health. The chain is encoded by TRBV7-9 joined to TRBJ2-2; 7 of the junction bases match TRBD1. Sample: blood. The sequence in DNA is TGTGCCAGCAGCCCGGACAGGCGTATCACCGGGGAGCTGTTTTTT. Its amino acids are CASSPDRRITGELFF. Outside the CDR3, residues come from the reference TRBV7-9 and TRBJ2-2 proteins, so the full variable domain is: DTGVSQNPRHKITKRGQNVTFRCDPISEHNRLYWYRQTLGQGPEFLTYFQNEAQLEKSRLLSDRFSAERPKGSFSTLEIQRTEQGDSAMYLCASSPDRRITGELFFGEGSRLTVL.